The text below deals with one T cell receptor (beta chain). Different DNA sequences within this sample yield the same CDR3. This sample is part of a study of shared clonotypes between healthy human individuals. Overall study: Participating donors consisted of two women and a few men aged 18 to 49.

TCRdb's table, derived via immunoSEQ multiplex PCR, lists solely in-frame clones and lacks some. The sample contains some 980,000 clones, around 80% of which appear only once. The CDR3 is 12 amino acids. V was pared by 0 bases and J by 3 bases, with 0 bases between. CDR1 and CDR2 from the germline V gene are SEHNR and FQNEAQ (reference sequence). The donors, healthy adults who were HIV-negative, had experienced no recent acute infections or vaccinations. The sequence was collected from a man aged 18 to 29 in good health. V gene TRBV7-9 combines with J gene TRBJ1-3; no definite D call. The sequenced material came from memory CD4+ T cells sorted from blood. The subset: CD45RA-negative fraction. The DNA of the CDR3 is TGTGCCAGCAGCTTAGCTGGAAACACCATATATTTT. Translated, it gives CASSLAGNTIYF.